This TCR beta chain derives from a study of shared clonotypes between healthy human individuals (TCRdb year 2020). As for the study more broadly: The cohort comprised two women and three men aged 18 to 49 years. Different laboratories and diverse techniques were used to prepare libraries and sequence TCR repertoires, to increase sequencing depth and limit assay-specific biases. Per donor, three plates each were used for CD4 naive and CD4 memory, two for CD8 naive, and one for CD8 memory. The study deeply sequenced blood TCR repertoires of about five healthy adults to estimate repertoire size and the extent of clonotype sharing between individuals. Leukapheresis yielded between about 0.9 and 9.5 billion PBMCs per donor.

Overall study outcomes, separate from this receptor: Based on pairwise subsampling, the degree of clonotype sharing among donors was expected to be affected by sequencing depth. Higher generation probabilities were observed for clonotypes shared by all four sorted-subset donors than for non-shared clonotypes. Sampling was limited to blood, and TCR repertoires in tissue likely differ from TCR repertoires in blood. The small number of donors limited the genetic and exposure-history diversity represented. Larger estimated clonotype richness was generally found for naive subsets than for memory subsets. Even with the large sequencing depth, rarefaction of the sorted-subset datasets indicated that sequencing was incomplete. When several donors were compared, the shared fraction of clonotypes was 5% to 6.5% for naive CD4, 3.5% for naive CD8, roughly 2.3% for memory CD4, and 0.4% for memory CD8.

Its CDR3 holds 13 amino acids, cysteine through phenylalanine. Only the CDR3 part of the read is kept: 39 bases, read in frame from the first base. Trimming removed 7 bases from V and 2 bases from J, leaving 15 bases between the germline ends. CDR1 is given as SQVTM and CDR2 as ANQGSEA, both from the germline V gene. The donors were healthy, HIV-negative adults who had no recently reported acute infections or vaccinations. Only Caucasian adults living in Nashville, Tennessee, USA were represented among the donors. CD4+ T cells were enriched by magnetic negative selection, after which naive cells were positively selected on CD45RA and the negative fraction was taken as the memory subset. Blood was collected by leukapheresis, and PBMCs were isolated by Ficoll-Histopaque density gradient centrifugation and then cryopreserved in liquid nitrogen vapor phase. Analytical flow cytometry was used to check the purity and quantity of each magnetically sorted T cell population. Each sorted fraction had its genomic DNA isolated and then quantified by UV absorbance on a Nanodrop 2000c.

Using the deep immunoSEQ assay, multiplex PCR amplified TCR CDR3 regions from genomic DNA. For each cell subset, the extracted genomic DNA was distributed evenly across all wells of several immunoSEQ 96-well plates, and each plate served as one replicate. For sorted subsets, each replicate PCR was loaded with roughly 0.2 ug genomic DNA, equivalent to 25,000 to 30,000 T cell genomes. Purified libraries were measured with a Qubit 3.0 fluorometer, size-checked on a Bioanalyzer 2100, and measured again with the KAPA Library Quantification kit. Every immunoSEQ 96-well plate was sequenced on a separate single-read 150-cycle Illumina NextSeq 550 flow cell. In the source study's methods: Because the immunoSEQ output included only junctional sequences and no quality scores, the filtering could not be the same as the filtering used for full-length reads. Sequences were annotated with PyIR, a Python wrapper for IgBLAST v1.9, using IMGT germline references to assign V/J genes and CDR3. Reads were removed for weak V/J assignments (E-value above 1e-6), missing CDR3, stop codons, out-of-frame junctions, or ambiguous translated residues. V3J clonotypes were defined as sequences sharing the same inferred V gene, J gene, and CDR3 amino acid sequence. Percentage overlap between repertoires was calculated by dividing the number of shared unique clonotypes by the size of the smaller repertoire. Richness of each repertoire was evaluated using RTK rarefaction, the Chao1 estimator, and Recon v2.1 estimates of unobserved clonotypes. For all TCRbeta clonotypes obtained by the gDNA method from four donors, generation probabilities were computed with OLGA. What TCRdb holds here is the immuneACCESS table cut down to in-frame rearrangements. Part of the clones is not present; checked against another copy, under half of the missing clones reflect an unresolved V gene, and the others are unexplained. The D gene and trimming were derived from the DNA, and the V and J assignments and clone size from that table. The sample has around 700,000 clones on record, about two thirds of them singletons. In total, the top ten clones hold roughly 1.8% of the sample.

Turning to this clone: No antigen is known for it. Per-base qualities were not stored, and no clone one base away is much larger.

The rearrangement joined TRBV29-1 to TRBJ2-7; TRBD2 is possibly the D segment (6 matching bases). Source material: memory CD4+ T cells sorted from blood. What the cell subset or site label conveys for this sample: CD45RA-negative fraction. This receptor was obtained from a woman in her 30s in good health. The DNA sequence reads TGCAGCGCCGCCGGGACTCCCGCCTACGAGCAGTACTTC. This yields the protein CSAAGTPAYEQYF.